These 8 T cell receptor beta chains originate from one sample sequenced in a study of blood T cell repertoires in COVID-19. Clones were read by immunoSEQ multiplex PCR, and TCRdb kept only the in-frame ones, dropping some. The sample shows 200,000 to 250,000 clones, approximately 90% of them seen only once. Sequencing was carried out using peripheral blood. These receptors were taken from a man aged 25-45 years with COVID-19, enrolled during active disease.

This chain links TRBV10-3 with TRBJ1-1; TRBD1 is a possible D gene (5 bases). CDR3 size: 15 residues. V shed 4 bases and J shed 2 bases, with 14 bases lying between them. Germline CDR1 ENHRY, CDR2 SYGVKD. CDR3 residues: CAISVSPQGNTEAFF. As DNA, the CDR3 is TGTGCCATCAGTGTAAGTCCCCAGGGAAACACTGAAGCTTTCTTT.

This clone has just one count. The chain couples TRBV4-2 to TRBJ1-2; TRBD1 matches 9 bases. The CDR3 is made up of 15 amino acids. Germline assignment: CDR1 LGHNA and CDR2 YNFKEQ. The V gene end was trimmed by 3 bases and the J gene end by 4 bases; junction bases not matched to a gene: 6. The chain's CDR3 is CASSQGDREFYGYTF. CDR3 coding DNA: TGTGCCAGCAGCCAGGGGGACAGGGAGTTCTATGGCTACACCTTC.

The rearrangement joins TRBV4-2 to TRBJ2-1, with 10 bases that match TRBD2. Germline V gene data show CDR1 as LGHNA and CDR2 as YNFKEQ. CDR3 length: 15 amino acids. The trim removed 0 bases at V and 10 bases at J, leaving 6 bases unmatched. CDR3 sequence reads: CASSQDQQREGEQFF. CDR3 DNA: TGTGCCAGCAGCCAAGATCAGCAGCGGGAGGGGGAGCAGTTCTTC.

The chain couples TRBV6-4 to TRBJ1-6; D possibly corresponds to TRBD1 (6 bases). Germline V gene sequence: CDR1 MRHNA, CDR2 SNTAGT. This CDR3 contains 14 residues. Between the trimmed V and J ends, which lost 4 bases and 7 bases, there was a span of 11 bases. The CDR3 spells CASSVETGNSPLHF. The CDR3 DNA reads as TGTGCCAGCAGTGTCGAGACAGGAAATTCACCCCTCCACTTT.

The rearrangement joins TRBV6-5 to TRBJ2-7; possibly TRBD1 for D (6 bases). Looked up from germline, CDR1 is MNHEY and CDR2 is SVGAGI. The CDR3 consists of 15 residues. V lost 8 bases and J 2 bases, leaving 19 bases between the germline ends. The CDR3 loop is CASQYREFGPYEQYF. CDR3 DNA sequence: TGTGCCAGCCAGTACAGGGAGTTTGGGCCCTACGAGCAGTACTTC.

The rearrangement joins TRBV6-6 to TRBJ1-1; D unclear. The CDR3 sequence is 15 residues long. Germline V gene data show CDR1 as MNHNY and CDR2 as SVGAGI (reference sequence). V dropped 4 bases and J dropped 0 bases, with 12 bases sitting between them. The CDR3 protein is CASSSNSNMNTEAFF. CDR3 in DNA: TGTGCCAGCAGTTCAAACAGCAACATGAACACTGAAGCTTTCTTT.

The chain has TRBV19 and TRBJ2-1, with 9 positions matching TRBD2. J was trimmed by 4 bases and V by 4 bases; bases with no gene match: 5. Germline assignment: CDR1 LNHDA and CDR2 SQIVND (reference sequence). The CDR3 covers 15 residues. In DNA, the CDR3 is TGTGCCAGTAGTAGTACTAGCGGGTGGTACAATGAGCAGTTCTTC. Encoded protein: CASSSTSGWYNEQFF.

This rearrangement joins TRBV28 to TRBJ2-2; tentative D call: TRBD2 (6 bases). Germline V gene data show CDR1 as MDHEN and CDR2 as SYDVKM. Trimming stripped 5 bases from V and 2 bases from J, with 15 bases between. This CDR3 spans 16 amino acids. Written as DNA, the CDR3 is TGTGCCAGCAGTGCGGGGAACCCGGGAAACACCGGGGAGCTGTTTTTT. It encodes CASSAGNPGNTGELFF.